This T cell receptor (beta chain) was sequenced during a study of cytomegalovirus exposure and HLA in healthy donors. Study-wide background: Of several hundred genotyped donors, about 81% clustered with self-reported Caucasian donors.

Whole-study findings and limits: Per a later analysis, 15,000 to 20,000 TCR beta sequences showed association with HLA alleles at 0.05 false discovery rate. Highly shared sequence variants in one cluster were likely a sequencing artifact.

In the PCR, 60 Vbeta and 13 Jbeta primers were used. The table came from immunoSEQ multiplex PCR; TCRdb's copy has only in-frame clones and leaves some out. There are 100,000 to 120,000 clones in the sample; more than 70% occur only once, and under 3% lies in the top ten. In the case of this clone: The target antigen is unknown.

The germline V gene encodes CDR1 SNHLY and CDR2 FYNNEI. The CDR3 totals 16 residues. V lost 6 bases, J lost 0 bases, and 18 bases lay in between. This clonotype was sampled from a woman aged 55-69 years in good health and CMV-seropositive. The chain links TRBV2 to TRBJ2-7; D ambiguous. Sequenced sample: PBMCs. The CDR3 nucleotides are TGTGCCAGCAGCCCACTTCAGGTGATAAGCTCCTACGAGCAGTACTTC. Residues: CASSPLQVISSYEQYF.